These 5 T cell receptor beta chains came from one sample sequenced in a study of CD8 T cells in ankylosing spondylitis. A single record per CDR3 protein comes from TCRdb applying MiXCR to the 5' RACE reads. The repertoire holds about 36,000 distinct CDR3 sequences, with 5.5% to 7.5% as singletons. The sequencing input was blood, either unsorted or a sorted T cell fraction (not recorded which). These receptors came from a male donor with ankylosing spondylitis or in good health (not recorded which).

This clonotype was seen repeatedly, ten times or more. This chain links TRBV18 with TRBJ2-7; D ambiguous. The V and J ends lost 3 bases and 7 bases respectively, with 13 bases between them. Germline CDR1 is KGHSH and CDR2 is LQKENI. The CDR3 loop spans 13 amino acids. This chain's CDR3 is CASSPSASWEQYF. CDR3 bases: TGTGCCAGCTCACCGTCGGCGAGCTGGGAGCAGTACTTC.

This clonotype was observed at least ten times. The rearrangement joins TRBV5-1 to TRBJ1-6, with a tentative D call TRBD1 (6 bases). This CDR3 contains 14 residues. CDR1 is SGHRS, CDR2 YFSETQ, per germline. Trimming removed 4 bases at V and 5 bases at J, with 10 bases between. The DNA of the CDR3 is TGCGCCAGCAGCCGATGGGGGCATAATTCACCCCTCCACTTT. It translates to CASSRWGHNSPLHF.

The sample holds many counts of this clonotype. The genes are TRBV5-1 and TRBJ2-1; D not resolved. Germline values: CDR1 SGHRS, CDR2 YFSETQ. This CDR3 is 14 amino acids long. The V and J ends lost 1 base and 5 bases respectively, with 10 bases between them. The CDR3 DNA reads as TGCGCCAGCAGCTTGCAGCGTCTGGACAATGAGCAGTTCTTC. Its translation: CASSLQRLDNEQFF.

The J gene is TRBJ2-5, the V gene TRBV20-1; 9 nucleotides agree with TRBD2. In germline, CDR1 is DFQATT, CDR2 SNEGSKA (reference sequence). V trimming: 3 bases; J trimming: 3 bases; junction bases outside the gene matches: 5. CDR3 length: 14 amino acids. CDR3 protein: CSASRLAVEETQYF. DNA of the CDR3: TGCAGTGCTAGTCGACTAGCGGTCGAAGAGACCCAGTACTTC.

This clonotype was counted ten times or more. V and J are TRBV3-1 and TRBJ2-7, with no clear D. Trimming cost V 0 bases and J 0 bases, with 3 bases left between them. CDR1 LGHDT and CDR2 YNNKEL come from the germline V gene (reference sequence). The CDR3 length is 13 residues. The CDR3 loop reads CASSQDFSYEQYF. The CDR3 nucleotides read TGTGCCAGCAGCCAAGACTTCTCCTACGAGCAGTACTTC.